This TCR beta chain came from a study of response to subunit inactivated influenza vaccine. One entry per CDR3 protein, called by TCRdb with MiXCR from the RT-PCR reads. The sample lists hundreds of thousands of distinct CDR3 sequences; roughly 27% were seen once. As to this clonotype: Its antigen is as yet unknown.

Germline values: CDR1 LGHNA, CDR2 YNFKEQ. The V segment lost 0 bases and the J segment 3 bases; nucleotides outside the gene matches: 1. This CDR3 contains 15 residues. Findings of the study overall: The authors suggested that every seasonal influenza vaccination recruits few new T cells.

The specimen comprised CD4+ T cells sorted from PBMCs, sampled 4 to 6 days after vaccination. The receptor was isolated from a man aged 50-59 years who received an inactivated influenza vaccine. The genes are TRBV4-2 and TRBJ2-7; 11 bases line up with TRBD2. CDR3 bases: TGTGCCAGCAGCCAAGACCTAGCGGGAGGCTACGAGCAGTACTTC. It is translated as CASSQDLAGGYEQYF.